The sequence of this T cell receptor (beta chain) was determined in a study of cytomegalovirus exposure and HLA in healthy donors. Study-level results: It was reported that the classifier diagnosed cytomegalovirus status with high specificity and sensitivity in both the original and validation cohorts.

This table comes from immunoSEQ multiplex PCR, and its TCRdb copy is limited to in-frame clones, with some not included. The sample comprises roughly 310,000 clones, approximately 85% of which are singletons, and roughly 0.88% rests with the top ten. Concerning this clone: Its antigen is not known.

Germline assignment: CDR1 LGHNA and CDR2 YNFKEQ. The CDR3 extends over 21 amino acids. Trimming removed 0 bases from V and 4 bases from J; junction bases left unmatched: 17. The sequencing input was PBMCs. V is TRBV4-2 and J is TRBJ2-6; 8 positions agree with TRBD1. The TCR was taken from a man aged 30 to 39 in good health and CMV-seronegative. CDR3 protein: CASSQDLLPRQGFSGANVLTF. The CDR3, as DNA: TGTGCCAGCAGCCAAGATCTCCTCCCCCGACAGGGGTTTTCCGGGGCCAACGTCCTGACTTTC.